These 8 T cell receptor beta chains came from one sample sequenced in a study of blood T cell repertoires in COVID-19. Only in-frame clones appear in the TCRdb table, and some are missing; sequencing was by immunoSEQ multiplex PCR. The sample shows some 260,000 clones, approximately 82% of them seen only once. Sequencing input: peripheral blood. All receptors derive from a woman of 80 years or more with active or convalescent COVID-19.

The genes are TRBV6-2 or TRBV6-3 and TRBJ1-6, with TRBD1 identical over 8 bases. CDR3 length equals 15 residues. Germline trimming cut 6 bases from V and 9 bases from J; bases unmatched to any gene: 10. Per germline, CDR1 MNHEY and CDR2 SVGEGT. CDR3 in DNA: TGTGCCAGCAGCCACCCCCCAGGGGGCGGTTCACCCCTCCACTTT. Its translation: CASSHPPGGGSPLHF.

The chain employs TRBV2 and TRBJ2-7, with 9 bases that match TRBD1. The junction had 9 bases not matched to a gene; V was cut back by 6 bases and J by 6 bases. CDR1 SNHLY and CDR2 FYNNEI come from the germline V gene. The CDR3 consists of 14 residues. The CDR3 bases are TGTGCCAGCAGGCCGGGACAGGGCTCCGGCGAGCAGTACTTC. It codes for CASRPGQGSGEQYF.

The chain joins TRBV24-1 to TRBJ1-5; D gene unclear. This CDR3 is built from 14 residues. Germline-derived CDR1 and CDR2 are KGHDR and SFDVKD. The ends were cut back, 4 bases at V and 6 bases at J, with 12 bases in the middle. Written as DNA, the CDR3 is TGTGCCACCAGTGACACCCTGAGAGGTCAGCCCCAGCATTTT. Encoded protein: CATSDTLRGQPQHF.

V and J are TRBV28 and TRBJ2-1, with TRBD1 matching over 7 bases. J gave up 8 bases and V 5 bases, and 9 bases lay outside the gene matches. CDR1 MDHEN and CDR2 SYDVKM come from the germline V gene. The CDR3 is 14 residues long. CDR3 in amino acids: CASSSRGSGDEQFF. The DNA of the CDR3 is TGTGCCAGCAGTAGCAGGGGGTCTGGGGATGAGCAGTTCTTC.

The V call is TRBV11-2, the J call TRBJ2-1; tentative D call: TRBD1 (5 bases). The CDR3 totals 15 residues. V was cut by 0 bases and J by 6 bases, with 12 bases left in between. CDR1 SGHAT and CDR2 FQNNGV come from the germline V gene. As DNA, the CDR3 is TGTGCCAGCAGCTTAGATCATACAGGCCCCAATGAGCAGTTCTTC. Translation: CASSLDHTGPNEQFF.

This chain connects TRBV28 to TRBJ2-7; no definite D call. The CDR3 is made up of 12 amino acids. Germline CDR1 reads MDHEN; CDR2 reads SYDVKM. V was pared by 7 bases and J by 4 bases, with 11 bases between. The CDR3 protein is CASMRHGYEQYF. DNA of the CDR3: TGTGCCAGCATGAGGCACGGGTACGAGCAGTACTTC.

V gene TRBV7-2 combines with J gene TRBJ1-5; D is unresolved. In germline, CDR1 is SGHTA, CDR2 FQGNSA. This CDR3 has 14 residues. Trimming shortened V by 3 bases and J by 6 bases, and 12 bases separated the two germline ends. CDR3 amino acids: CASSFRLLRQPQHF. For the CDR3, the DNA is TGTGCCAGCAGCTTTAGATTATTGCGTCAGCCCCAGCATTTT.

The rearrangement joins TRBV7-8 to TRBJ1-4; 7 nucleotides align to TRBD1. Germline assignment: CDR1 SGHVS and CDR2 FQNEAQ. The CDR3 has 14 residues. V dropped 3 bases and J dropped 7; count of bases not matched to a gene: 5. The CDR3 loop reads CASSFGTAVEKLFF. In DNA, the CDR3 is TGTGCCAGCAGCTTCGGGACAGCGGTTGAAAAACTGTTTTTT.